There are a few counts of the clone carrying this T cell receptor beta chain. Its antigen is currently unknown. Time point meaning: patch test 2, 6 weeks after DPC sensitization. Treatment described: therapeutic diphenylcyclopropenone sensitization with weekly scalp DPC. This record comes from a study of human T cells and chemical hapten exposure. On the study more broadly: A 2 cm by 2 cm inner upper arm patch received 2% DPC for sensitization. Alopecia universalis, totalis or areata was present in patients who were mostly female.

TCRdb recomputed calls from the RACE reads with MiXCR, one row per CDR3 protein. The table includes around 99,000 distinct CDR3 sequences, about 11% detected once. The CDR3 has 14 residues. V lost 0 bases to trimming and J lost 4 bases, with 8 bases between them. CDR1 and CDR2 from the germline V gene are SGHRS and YFSETQ. The study, taken as a whole, reports: Expanded TCR sets contained significantly more large CDR3 similarity clusters than controls. High-frequency TCRs, those above 1 in 1000, stayed the same after DPC sensitization.

Sequenced here: whole blood, sampled in connection with sensitization to the hapten diphenylcyclopropenone (DPC). This TCR derives from a man between 35 and 55 years old with alopecia areata. Some clones in this sample may be carry-over from other donors' samples. The rearrangement links TRBV5-1 to TRBJ2-1, with D unresolved. CDR3 protein: CASSLDLMYNEQFF. Written as DNA, the CDR3 is TGCGCCAGCAGCTTGGATTTAATGTACAATGAGCAGTTCTTC.